The 32 T cell receptor beta chains below all came from one sample that was sequenced in a study of CD8 T cells in ankylosing spondylitis. MiXCR, applied by TCRdb to the 5' RACE reads, yields one record per CDR3 protein. The sample lists about 42,000 distinct CDR3 sequences, around 2.9% occurring once. Sequencing was done on a sample of blood, either unsorted or a sorted T cell fraction (not recorded which). The source is a male donor with ankylosing spondylitis or in good health (not recorded which).

This clonotype showed up many times. This chain joins TRBV9 and TRBJ2-7; possibly TRBD2 for D (6 bases). The germline CDR1 and CDR2 sequences are SGDLS and YYNGEE. The CDR3 has 15 residues. With 4 bases removed from V and 6 bases from J, the gap between germline ends came to 20 bases. This CDR3 is CASSPGSGTGGEQYF. CDR3 nucleotide sequence: TGTGCCAGCAGCCCGGGGTCCGGGACTGGTGGCGAGCAGTACTTC.

This clonotype was recorded at least ten times. The genes are TRBV9 and TRBJ2-2; 7 bases align to TRBD1. The V and J ends lost 0 bases and 0 bases, in that order; junction bases with no gene match: 2. The V gene's germline CDR1 is SGDLS and CDR2 YYNGEE. This CDR3 comprises 16 residues. The CDR3 DNA follows: TGTGCCAGCAGCGTAGAGGGGGCTACGAACACCGGGGAGCTGTTTTTT. This sequence encodes CASSVEGATNTGELFF.

This clonotype has a count of ten or more. This chain links TRBV9 with TRBJ2-1; D perhaps matches TRBD2 (5 bases). V was pared by 1 base and J by 5 bases, with 10 bases between. The length of the CDR3 is 14 residues. Germline values: CDR1 SGDLS, CDR2 YYNGEE. The CDR3 spells CASSVLATNNEQFF. The CDR3 DNA sequence: TGTGCCAGCAGCGTATTAGCGACAAACAATGAGCAGTTCTTC.

This clonotype was seen ten or more times. V is TRBV9 and J is TRBJ2-1; 8 bases are shared with TRBD2. The germline CDR1 and CDR2 sequences are SGDLS and YYNGEE. With V trimmed by 2 bases and J by 6 bases, 7 bases remained unmatched. The CDR3 is made up of 15 amino acids. DNA for the CDR3: TGTGCCAGCAGCGTGGACGGACTAGCTAGCAATGAGCAGTTCTTC. It is translated as CASSVDGLASNEQFF.

This clonotype was counted many times. The chain is built from TRBV9 and TRBJ2-5, with D hard to call. The CDR3 totals 16 residues. Trimming removed 0 bases from V and 1 base from J, with 13 bases in between. Germline assignment: CDR1 SGDLS and CDR2 YYNGEE. CDR3 residues: CASSVGHRPPQETQYF. CDR3 DNA: TGTGCCAGCAGCGTAGGGCACCGGCCCCCCCAAGAGACCCAGTACTTC.

This clonotype has ten or more counts. The rearrangement uses TRBV9 and TRBJ2-5, with D perhaps given as TRBD1 or TRBD2 (5 bases each). The germline gives CDR1 SGDLS, CDR2 YYNGEE. The CDR3 runs 16 residues. The germline V and J ends were trimmed by 3 bases and 5 bases, with 20 bases remaining between them. The chain's CDR3 is CASSAITGTPGETQYF. The CDR3 bases are TGTGCCAGCAGCGCCATAACCGGGACGCCGGGGGAGACCCAGTACTTC.

At least ten counts were recorded for this clonotype. The V call is TRBV9, the J call TRBJ2-2; no definite D call. The CDR3 has 14 residues. V lost 6 bases, J lost 4 bases, and 13 bases lay in between. Germline-derived CDR1 and CDR2 are SGDLS and YYNGEE. CDR3 nucleotide sequence: TGTGCCAGCAAACCAAAACTGAGCACCGGGGAGCTGTTTTTT. This codes for CASKPKLSTGELFF.

In its sample, this clonotype was seen many times. The missing conserved phenylalanine or tryptophan at the end of this CDR3 makes a read error likely. It is unclear where the CDR3 begins or ends on the DNA, so no DNA is shown, and the CDR3 is as TCRdb lists it. The V and J genes are TRBV28 and TRBJ1-1. The CDR3 length equals 8 residues, ends included. CDR1 and CDR2 from the germline V gene are MDHEN and SYDVKM. The CDR3 region is CASSLPDR.

This clonotype showed up many times. The chain has TRBV9 and TRBJ2-5; 10 bases map to TRBD1. Germline V gene lookup returns CDR1 SGDLS and CDR2 YYNGEE. The CDR3 has 16 amino acids. After removal of 0 bases from V and 3 bases from J, the junction contained 5 bases not matched to a gene. The CDR3 DNA is TGTGCCAGCAGCGTAGCATGGGGACAGGGGAAAGAGACCCAGTACTTC. This encodes CASSVAWGQGKETQYF. The complete variable domain, with remaining parts taken from reference TRBV9 and TRBJ2-5, reads DSGVTQTPKHLITATGQRVTLRCSPRSGDLSVYWYQQSLDQGLQFLIQYYNGEERAKGNILERFSAQQFPDLHSELNLSSLELGDSALYFCASSVAWGQGKETQYFGPGTRLLVL.

This clonotype is medium-sized (0.01 to 0.1%) in the sample. V is TRBV9 and J is TRBJ2-2; D not resolved. V lost 0 bases to trimming and J lost 4 bases, with 10 bases between them. This CDR3 region has 15 residues. Germline CDR1 reads SGDLS; CDR2 reads YYNGEE. CDR3 nucleotides: TGTGCCAGCAGCGTAGCAGCCGCGCCCACCGGGGAGCTGTTTTTT. This gives the protein CASSVAAAPTGELFF.

This clonotype occurred many times. The chain recombines TRBV9 with TRBJ1-2; TRBD1 matches at 7 bases. The germline gives CDR1 SGDLS, CDR2 YYNGEE. This CDR3 has 13 residues. With 4 bases clipped from V and 9 bases from J, the junction kept 9 bases outside the gene matches. The CDR3 DNA reads as TGTGCCAGCAGCCGGGACAGCCTGGAGCGCTACACCTTC. Residues: CASSRDSLERYTF.

The sample holds many counts of this clonotype. The rearrangement links TRBV9 to TRBJ2-7, with D possibly matching TRBD2 (6 bases). Trimming took off 3 bases at V and 2 bases at J, with 12 bases between the two ends. This CDR3 contains 14 residues. CDR1 and CDR2 from the germline V gene are SGDLS and YYNGEE. DNA for the CDR3: TGTGCCAGCAGCGCCAGACTAGGAGCCTACGAGCAGTACTTC. Translated: CASSARLGAYEQYF.

In this sample, this clonotype turned up many times. The chain combines TRBV9 with TRBJ2-1; D uncertain. The CDR3 is made up of 15 amino acids. Trimming left V 4 bases short and J 2 bases short, with 13 bases between. CDR1 is SGDLS, CDR2 YYNGEE, per germline. CDR3 sequence (DNA): TGTGCCAGCAGCCCCTCGCAGGAGCCCTACAATGAGCAGTTCTTC. Translating gives CASSPSQEPYNEQFF.

The table lists this clonotype with many counts. V and J are TRBV5-1 and TRBJ1-1; unclear D gene. V was trimmed by 7 bases and J by 11 bases, leaving 24 bases between them. Looked up from germline, CDR1 is SGHRS and CDR2 is YFSETQ. The CDR3 runs to 14 residues. CDR3 DNA: TGCGCCAGCTATCCTCGCGTCAGCGAGTCGGCCGCTTTCTTT. Translating it yields CASYPRVSESAAFF.

This clonotype was seen ten or more times. The chain links TRBV9 to TRBJ2-2; 8 bases map to TRBD1. The germline gives CDR1 SGDLS, CDR2 YYNGEE. V was clipped by 4 bases and J by 4 bases; unmatched bases: 3. The CDR3 contains 14 residues. CDR3 sequence reads: CASSPDRATGELFF. CDR3 DNA sequence: TGTGCCAGCAGCCCGGACAGGGCCACCGGGGAGCTGTTTTTT.

There are a few counts of this clonotype. V and J are TRBV9 and TRBJ2-3, with D uncertain. This CDR3 has 14 residues. Per germline, CDR1 SGDLS and CDR2 YYNGEE. Trimming pared 7 bases from V and 0 bases from J, leaving 12 bases between. The CDR3 reads CASGPLSSTDTQYF. Written as DNA, the CDR3 is TGTGCCAGCGGCCCCTTATCTAGCACAGATACGCAGTATTTT.

This clonotype was observed at least ten times. CDR3 DNA sequence: TGTGCCAGCAGCCCGGGGGCATTGGGCGTGGGGGAGACCCAGTACTTC. Translated: CASSPGALGVGETQYF. The J gene is TRBJ2-5, the V gene TRBV9; D may correspond to TRBD1 or TRBD2 (6 bases each). Deletions cut 4 bases from V and 5 bases from J, with 21 bases between. The germline V gene has CDR1 SGDLS and CDR2 YYNGEE. The CDR3 is 16 residues long. The full variable domain, its missing parts supplied by reference TRBV9 and TRBJ2-5, is DSGVTQTPKHLITATGQRVTLRCSPRSGDLSVYWYQQSLDQGLQFLIQYYNGEERAKGNILERFSAQQFPDLHSELNLSSLELGDSALYFCASSPGALGVGETQYFGPGTRLLVL.

This clonotype was counted at least ten times. This chain connects TRBV9 to TRBJ2-1, with 9 bases that match TRBD1. J lost 6 bases, V lost 4 bases, and 8 bases had no gene match. The V gene's germline CDR1 is SGDLS and CDR2 YYNGEE. CDR3 length equals 15 residues. CDR3 DNA: TGTGCCAGCAGCAGAACCGGGACAGGGACCAATGAGCAGTTCTTC. Encoded protein: CASSRTGTGTNEQFF.

This clonotype was seen repeatedly, ten times or more. This chain connects TRBV9 to TRBJ2-7; D is unclear. Germline CDR1 SGDLS, CDR2 YYNGEE. CDR3 length: 14 amino acids. V lost 0 bases, J lost 4 bases, and 11 bases lay in between. The CDR3 sequence: CASSVGPHEYEQYF. As DNA, the CDR3 is TGTGCCAGCAGCGTAGGACCACACGAGTACGAGCAGTACTTC.

This clonotype came up many times. The chain employs TRBV9 and TRBJ2-5; 8 nucleotides line up with TRBD1. CDR3 length equals 13 residues. CDR1 and CDR2 from the germline V gene are SGDLS and YYNGEE. V gave up 4 bases and J gave up 5 bases; unmatched junction bases: 4. CDR3 DNA: TGTGCCAGCAGCATCCGGGACAGGGAGACCCAGTACTTC. Amino acids: CASSIRDRETQYF.

This clonotype was detected ten times or more. V and J are TRBV9 and TRBJ2-1, with 8 bases lining up with TRBD2. The CDR3 runs 16 residues. After removal of 2 bases from V and 2 bases from J, the junction contained 6 bases not matched to a gene. Germline lookup yields CDR1 SGDLS and CDR2 YYNGEE. CDR3 region: CASSVSTSGPYNEQFF. In nucleotides, the CDR3 is TGTGCCAGCAGCGTGTCTACTAGCGGACCCTACAATGAGCAGTTCTTC.

This clonotype came up many times. The chain is built from TRBV9 and TRBJ1-2, with 9 bases that match TRBD1. The CDR3 has 15 residues. V shed 4 bases and J 5 bases; nucleotides not matched to a gene: 9. Germline V gives CDR1 SGDLS, CDR2 YYNGEE. The CDR3 loop is CASSSSGQGNYGYTF. CDR3 in DNA: TGTGCCAGCAGCTCCTCGGGACAGGGAAATTATGGCTACACCTTC. Looking up the rest from reference TRBV9 and TRBJ1-2 gives the full variable domain: DSGVTQTPKHLITATGQRVTLRCSPRSGDLSVYWYQQSLDQGLQFLIQYYNGEERAKGNILERFSAQQFPDLHSELNLSSLELGDSALYFCASSSSGQGNYGYTFGSGTRLTVV.

This clonotype was found many times. The chain carries TRBV9 and TRBJ2-4; a possible D gene is TRBD1 (5 bases). The CDR3 spans 17 residues. V was cut by 4 bases and J by 0 bases, with 17 bases left in between. Per the germline V gene, CDR1 is SGDLS and CDR2 is YYNGEE. The CDR3 loop is CASSPRGDSLAKNIQYF. The CDR3 DNA follows: TGTGCCAGCAGCCCTAGGGGTGACAGCCTAGCCAAAAACATTCAGTACTTC. The whole variable domain, filled in from reference TRBV9 and TRBJ2-4, reads DSGVTQTPKHLITATGQRVTLRCSPRSGDLSVYWYQQSLDQGLQFLIQYYNGEERAKGNILERFSAQQFPDLHSELNLSSLELGDSALYFCASSPRGDSLAKNIQYFGAGTRLSVL.

This clonotype has a count of ten or more. The chain has TRBV9 and TRBJ2-1; 12 bases agree with TRBD2. The CDR3 is 16 amino acids. V dropped 2 bases and J dropped 4; count of bases not matched to a gene: 4. Looked up from germline, CDR1 is SGDLS and CDR2 is YYNGEE. The CDR3 spells CASSVTSGSAYNEQFF. CDR3 bases: TGTGCCAGCAGCGTGACTAGCGGGAGCGCTTACAATGAGCAGTTCTTC.

Ten or more counts support this clonotype. The chain combines TRBV9 with TRBJ2-7; 14 nucleotides align to TRBD2. V was pared by 3 bases and J by 5 bases, with 4 bases of the junction left unmatched. Germline V gives CDR1 SGDLS, CDR2 YYNGEE. The CDR3 is 15 amino acids. The CDR3 coding sequence is TGTGCCAGCAGCGGGGGACTAGCGGGAGTTAACGAGCAGTACTTC. Translating gives CASSGGLAGVNEQYF.

This clonotype was seen ten or more times. This sequence joins TRBV9 and TRBJ1-1; D gene uncertain. The CDR3 has 14 amino acids. The V end lost 0 bases, the J end lost 1 base, and 7 bases lay between the germline ends. Germline assignment: CDR1 SGDLS and CDR2 YYNGEE. CDR3 residues: CASSVVPENTEAFF. The CDR3 nucleotides are TGTGCCAGCAGCGTAGTCCCAGAGAACACTGAAGCTTTCTTT.

The table lists this clonotype with many counts. The CDR3 loop is CASSVAQRAGELFF. The DNA for the CDR3 is TGTGCCAGCAGCGTAGCTCAGCGCGCCGGGGAGCTGTTTTTT. The gene calls are TRBV9 and TRBJ2-2; D is undetermined. V was clipped by 0 bases and J by 6 bases, with 9 bases between them. CDR3 size: 14 residues. The germline gives CDR1 SGDLS, CDR2 YYNGEE.

This clonotype occurred a few times. The chain joins TRBV9 to TRBJ2-7; D possibly matches TRBD1 or TRBD2 (6 bases each). This CDR3 comprises 14 residues. The germline V gene encodes CDR1 SGDLS and CDR2 YYNGEE. V was cut by 3 bases and J by 4 bases, with 14 bases left in between. The CDR3: CASSARDMSYEQYF. The CDR3 DNA sequence: TGTGCCAGCAGCGCGCGGGACATGTCATACGAGCAGTACTTC.

This clonotype came up a few times. This chain joins TRBV9 and TRBJ1-4; D might be TRBD1 (5 bases). Trimming took 0 bases from V and 0 from J, leaving 9 bases between them. Germline lookup yields CDR1 SGDLS and CDR2 YYNGEE. CDR3 length: 16 residues. DNA for the CDR3: TGTGCCAGCAGCGTAGGGACACTGGCAACTAATGAAAAACTGTTTTTT. Protein: CASSVGTLATNEKLFF.

This clonotype was recorded at least ten times. The J gene is TRBJ1-3, the V gene TRBV9, with no clear D. V shed 7 bases and J shed 0 bases, with 14 bases lying between them. The germline CDR1 and CDR2 sequences are SGDLS and YYNGEE. CDR3 length: 15 amino acids. This chain's CDR3 is CASASGPSSGNTIYF. The CDR3 DNA sequence: TGTGCCAGCGCCAGTGGCCCGAGCTCTGGAAACACCATATATTTT.

This clonotype was counted many times. The genes are TRBV21-1 and TRBJ1-2. TRBV21-1 is tagged as a pseudogene. The CDR3 has 13 amino acids. CDR3 protein: CASSKTYISGYTF. CDR3 in DNA: TGTGCCAGCAGCAAAACTTACATCTCTGGCTACACCTTC.

This clonotype has at least ten counts. The chain couples TRBV9 to TRBJ2-3, with 10 bases fitting TRBD1. The V gene end was trimmed by 4 bases and the J gene end by 4 bases; junction bases not matched to a gene: 9. The CDR3 is made up of 16 amino acids. Germline V CDR1 and CDR2: SGDLS, YYNGEE. CDR3 DNA: TGTGCCAGCAGCCGGACAGGGGGAACAGTTTCAGATACGCAGTATTTT. Translating gives CASSRTGGTVSDTQYF.